Detailed here is one T cell receptor (beta chain). This specimen belongs to a study of blood T cell repertoires in COVID-19. Study-wide background: Sites in the United States, Italy and Spain provided acute and convalescent COVID-19 samples. T cells, B-cell-depleted T cells, or PBMCs supplied cDNA or gDNA.

Original methodology: Reference gene primer amplification gave nucleated cell count estimates. Sequenced by immunoSEQ multiplex PCR; TCRdb stores in-frame clones only, minus some. V and J calls and clone size are as listed in that table; D and trimming were resolved from the DNA. The repertoire holds fewer than 70,000 clones, with 75% to 90% as singletons. After removal of 5 bases from V and 0 bases from J, the junction contained 13 bases not matched to a gene. The CDR3 runs to 18 residues. Germline V gene data show CDR1 as SGHRS and CDR2 as YFSETQ. The sequence derives from a woman in her 70s with active COVID-19. Sequencing was performed on peripheral blood. This sequence joins TRBV5-1 and TRBJ2-2; 7 nucleotides align to TRBD1. CDR3 residues: CASRLNRGLDANTGELFF. DNA for the CDR3: TGCGCCAGCAGACTTAACAGGGGCCTAGACGCGAACACCGGGGAGCTGTTTTTT.